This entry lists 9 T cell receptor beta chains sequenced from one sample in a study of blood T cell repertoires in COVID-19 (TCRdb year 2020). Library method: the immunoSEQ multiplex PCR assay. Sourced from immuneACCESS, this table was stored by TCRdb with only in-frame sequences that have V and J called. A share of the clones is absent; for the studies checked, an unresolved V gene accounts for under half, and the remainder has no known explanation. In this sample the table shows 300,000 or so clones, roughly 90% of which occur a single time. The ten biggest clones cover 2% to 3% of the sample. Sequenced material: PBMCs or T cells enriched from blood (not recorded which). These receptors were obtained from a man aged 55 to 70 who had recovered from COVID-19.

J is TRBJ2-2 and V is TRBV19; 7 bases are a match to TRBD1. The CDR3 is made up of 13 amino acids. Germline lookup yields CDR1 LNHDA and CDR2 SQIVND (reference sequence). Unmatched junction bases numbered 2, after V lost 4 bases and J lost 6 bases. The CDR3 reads CASSTTGAGELFF. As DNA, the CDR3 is TGTGCCAGTAGTACTACAGGGGCCGGGGAGCTGTTTTTT.

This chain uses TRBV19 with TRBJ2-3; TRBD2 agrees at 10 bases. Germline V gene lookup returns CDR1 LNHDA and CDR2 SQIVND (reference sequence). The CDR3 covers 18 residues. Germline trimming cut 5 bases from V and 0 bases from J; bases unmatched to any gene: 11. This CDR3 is CASSRPSGSSVSTDTQYF. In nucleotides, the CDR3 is TGTGCCAGTAGTCGACCTAGCGGGAGCTCAGTTAGCACAGATACGCAGTATTTT.

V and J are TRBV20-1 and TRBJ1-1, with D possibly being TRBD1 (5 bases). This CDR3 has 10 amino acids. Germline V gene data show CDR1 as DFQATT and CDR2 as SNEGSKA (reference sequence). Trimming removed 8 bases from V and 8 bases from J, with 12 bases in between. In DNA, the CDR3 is TGCAGTCTTCGGGGGAAAGAAGCTTTCTTT. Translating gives CSLRGKEAFF.

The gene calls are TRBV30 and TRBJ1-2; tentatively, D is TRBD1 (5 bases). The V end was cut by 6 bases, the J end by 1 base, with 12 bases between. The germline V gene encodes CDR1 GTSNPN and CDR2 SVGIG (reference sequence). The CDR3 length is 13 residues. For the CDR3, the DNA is TGTGCCTGCCAACCGACAGATAACTATGGCTACACCTTC. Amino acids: CACQPTDNYGYTF. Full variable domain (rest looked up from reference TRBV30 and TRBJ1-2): SQTIHQWPATLVQPVGSPLSLECTVEGTSNPNLYWYRQAAGRGLQLLFYSVGIGQISSEVPQNLSASRPQDRQFILSSKKLLLSDSGFYLCACQPTDNYGYTFGSGTRLTVV.

This CDR3 is CATSRDTGGTEAFF. DNA for the CDR3: TGTGCCACCAGCAGAGACACAGGGGGCACTGAAGCTTTCTTT. The chain links TRBV15 to TRBJ1-1; 8 bases map to TRBD1. The CDR3 loop spans 14 amino acids. V gave up 0 bases and J gave up 4 bases; unmatched junction bases: 1. Germline V gene lookup returns CDR1 LNHNV and CDR2 YYDKDF (reference sequence). Full variable domain (remainder filled in from reference TRBV15 and TRBJ1-1): DAMVIQNPRYQVTQFGKPVTLSCSQTLNHNVMYWYQQKSSQAPKLLFHYYDKDFNNEADTPDNFQSRRPNTSFCFLDIRSPGLGDTAMYLCATSRDTGGTEAFFGQGTRLTVV.

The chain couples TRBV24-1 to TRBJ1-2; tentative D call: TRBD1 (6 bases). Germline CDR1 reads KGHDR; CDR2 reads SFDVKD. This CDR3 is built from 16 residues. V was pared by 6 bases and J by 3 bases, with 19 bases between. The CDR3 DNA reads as TGTGCCACCAGTTACCAAGATGGAGGGGGGGACTATGGCTACACCTTC. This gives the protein CATSYQDGGGDYGYTF.

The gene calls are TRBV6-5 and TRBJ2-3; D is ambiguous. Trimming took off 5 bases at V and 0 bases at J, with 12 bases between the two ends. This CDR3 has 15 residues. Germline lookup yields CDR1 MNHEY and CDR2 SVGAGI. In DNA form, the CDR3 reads TGTGCCAGCAGTCCCCAGACTTATAGCACAGATACGCAGTATTTT. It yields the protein CASSPQTYSTDTQYF.

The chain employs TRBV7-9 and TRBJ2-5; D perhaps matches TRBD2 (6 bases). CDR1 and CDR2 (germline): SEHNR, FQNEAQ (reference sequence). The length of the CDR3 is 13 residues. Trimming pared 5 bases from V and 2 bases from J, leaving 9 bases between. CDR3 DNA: TGTGCCAGCAGCCATGGGGGGCAAGAGACCCAGTACTTC. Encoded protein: CASSHGGQETQYF.

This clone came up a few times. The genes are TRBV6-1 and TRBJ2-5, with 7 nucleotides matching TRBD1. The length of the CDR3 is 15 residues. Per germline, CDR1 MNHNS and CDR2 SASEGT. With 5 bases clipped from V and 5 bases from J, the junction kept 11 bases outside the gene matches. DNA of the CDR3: TGTGCCAGCAGTAAACAGGGGTTGATTGACGAGACCCAGTACTTC. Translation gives CASSKQGLIDETQYF.